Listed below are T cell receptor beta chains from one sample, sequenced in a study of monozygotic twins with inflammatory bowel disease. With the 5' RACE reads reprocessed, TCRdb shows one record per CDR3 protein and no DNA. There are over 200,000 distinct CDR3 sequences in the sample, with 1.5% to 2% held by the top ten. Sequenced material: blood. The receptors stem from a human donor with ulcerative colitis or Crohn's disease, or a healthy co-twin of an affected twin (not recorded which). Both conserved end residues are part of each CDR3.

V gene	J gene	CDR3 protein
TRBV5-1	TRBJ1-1	CASSLLPGNLNTEAFF
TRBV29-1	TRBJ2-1	CSVRIIEGSEQFF
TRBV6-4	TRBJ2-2	CASSGTNTGELFF
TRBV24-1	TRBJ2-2	CATEVSNTGELFF
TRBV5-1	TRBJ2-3	CASSLQGQGPDTQYF
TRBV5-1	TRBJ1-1	CASSSGQGAGTEAFF
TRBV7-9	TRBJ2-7	CASSSPTSEQYF
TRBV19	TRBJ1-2	CASSIQGPIPPGYTF
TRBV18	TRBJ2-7	CASSPGSGTHEQYF
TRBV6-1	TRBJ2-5	CASSRTSTGLRETQYF
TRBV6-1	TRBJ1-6	CASSEDLEVKPLHF
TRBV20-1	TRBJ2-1	CSARDPQGSDNEQFF
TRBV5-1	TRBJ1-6	CASSPYGGGSPLHF
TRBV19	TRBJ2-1	CASSMLAGPSYNEQFF
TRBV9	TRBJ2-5	CASSVGDRDLQETQYF
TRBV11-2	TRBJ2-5	CASSLGLLAGAGRIETQYF
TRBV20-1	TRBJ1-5	CSAGREGSNQPQHF
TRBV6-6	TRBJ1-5	CASEKGIAQPQHF
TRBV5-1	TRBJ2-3	CASSLASITDTQYF
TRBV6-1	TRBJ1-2	CASSEAVTQTNYGYTF
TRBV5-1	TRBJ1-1	CASSLVYHTEAFF
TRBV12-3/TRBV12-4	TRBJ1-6	CATASGQGASPLHF
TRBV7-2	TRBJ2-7	CASSFSQRGIPYEQYF
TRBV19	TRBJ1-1	CASSLGGLLNTEAFF
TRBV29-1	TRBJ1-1	CSVLGRSMNTEAFF
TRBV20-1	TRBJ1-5	CSALPGGNQPQHF
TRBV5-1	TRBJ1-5	CASSFSGDVGQPQHF
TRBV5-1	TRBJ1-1	CASYRTGITEAFF